What follows are 30 T cell receptor beta chains derived from one specimen sequenced in a study of cytomegalovirus exposure and HLA in healthy donors. The PCR had 60 Vbeta and 13 Jbeta primers. This table comes from immunoSEQ multiplex PCR, and its TCRdb copy is limited to in-frame clones, with some not included. This table holds some 120,000 clones, over 75% found once. What was sequenced was PBMCs. These receptors all come from a man aged 18 to 35 in good health and CMV-seropositive.

The rearrangement links TRBV28 to TRBJ1-1; D is uncertain. Trimming pared 3 bases from V and 5 bases from J, leaving 13 bases between. CDR1 is MDHEN, CDR2 SYDVKM, per germline. The CDR3 runs 14 residues. Written as DNA, the CDR3 is TGTGCCAGCAGTTTTCCGGGGTTAGGGACTGAAGCTTTCTTT. It translates to CASSFPGLGTEAFF.

This clone has just one count. CDR3 loop: CSVGAGPELNYGYTF. The DNA for the CDR3 is TGCAGCGTTGGGGCAGGGCCCGAACTTAACTATGGCTACACCTTC. The V and J genes are TRBV29-1 and TRBJ1-2; tentatively, D is TRBD1 (5 bases). V was shortened by 4 bases and J by 1 base, with 16 bases between the two germline ends. This CDR3 has 15 residues. Germline lookup yields CDR1 SQVTM and CDR2 ANQGSEA. Complete variable domain (other parts from reference TRBV29-1 and TRBJ1-2): SAVISQKPSRDICQRGTSLTIQCQVDSQVTMMFWYRQQPGQSLTLIATANQGSEATYESGFVIDKFPISRPNLTFSTLTVSNMSPEDSSIYLCSVGAGPELNYGYTFGSGTRLTVV.

This chain links TRBV7-6 with TRBJ2-7; no reliable D call. V was clipped by 1 base and J by 0 bases, with 7 bases between them. The CDR3 is made up of 14 amino acids. Germline CDR1 is SGHVS and CDR2 is FNYEAQ. CDR3 sequence: CASSLEATSYEQYF. The CDR3 nucleotides are TGTGCCAGCAGCTTAGAAGCAACCTCCTACGAGCAGTACTTC.

CDR3 in DNA: TGCGCCAGCAGCCCGGGACAGCCCCACACCTACGAGCAGTACTTC. Amino acids: CASSPGQPHTYEQYF. The chain recombines TRBV5-1 with TRBJ2-7, with TRBD1 matching over 7 bases. Germline CDR1 reads SGHRS; CDR2 reads YFSETQ. The CDR3 loop spans 15 amino acids. With V trimmed by 4 bases and J by 2 bases, 9 bases remained unmatched.

The rearrangement links TRBV29-1 to TRBJ1-2; D gene uncertain. The CDR3 length is 11 residues. V was pared by 3 bases and J by 4 bases, with 6 bases between. CDR1 and CDR2 (germline): SQVTM, ANQGSEA. The CDR3 here is CSVDSSYGYTF. As DNA, the CDR3 is TGCAGCGTTGATAGTAGCTATGGCTACACCTTC. Complete variable domain (other parts from reference TRBV29-1 and TRBJ1-2): SAVISQKPSRDICQRGTSLTIQCQVDSQVTMMFWYRQQPGQSLTLIATANQGSEATYESGFVIDKFPISRPNLTFSTLTVSNMSPEDSSIYLCSVDSSYGYTFGSGTRLTVV.

This chain uses TRBV4-2 with TRBJ1-2; 7 nucleotides align to TRBD1. The V and J ends lost 0 bases and 8 bases, in that order; junction bases with no gene match: 9. CDR1 and CDR2 (germline): LGHNA, YNFKEQ. The CDR3 is 15 residues long. In nucleotides, the CDR3 is TGTGCCAGCAGCCAAGATACGACAGGGTCTCTAGGCTACACCTTC. Its translation: CASSQDTTGSLGYTF.

This clone was counted a few times. Written as DNA, the CDR3 is TGTGCCAGCGCCACCGGGTTGGGTAACTATGGCTACACCTTC. Amino acids: CASATGLGNYGYTF. The chain employs TRBV5-6 and TRBJ1-2, with D hard to call. The V gene's germline CDR1 is SGHDT and CDR2 YYEEEE. Trimming pared 7 bases from V and 1 base from J, leaving 14 bases between. There are 14 residues in the CDR3.

This clone was seen only a few times. V is TRBV27 and J is TRBJ2-2; D might be TRBD1 (6 bases). Germline loops: CDR1 MNHEY, CDR2 SMNVEV (reference sequence). The V and J ends lost 6 bases and 3 bases respectively, with 17 bases between them. The CDR3 is 16 residues long. The CDR3 protein is CASSITRGPYTGELFF. DNA of the CDR3: TGTGCCAGCAGCATTACCAGGGGACCCTACACCGGGGAGCTGTTTTTT.

This clone was seen repeatedly, ten times or more. CDR3 sequence reads: CASSLRQDQPQHF. Here the CDR3 DNA reads TGTGCCAGCAGCTTACGACAGGATCAGCCCCAGCATTTT. The chain uses TRBV7-9 and TRBJ1-5, with a possible D match to TRBD1 (6 bases). Trimming shortened V by 2 bases and J by 5 bases, and 7 bases separated the two germline ends. Germline CDR1 and CDR2: SEHNR and FQNEAQ (reference sequence). CDR3 length: 13 amino acids.

The CDR3 region has the DNA TGTGCCAGCAGCGTAGGGGTGACAGGGGGTGGCTACACCTTC. Amino acids: CASSVGVTGGGYTF. The V call is TRBV9, the J call TRBJ1-2, with 9 positions matching TRBD1. The V gene end was trimmed by 0 bases and the J gene end by 7 bases; junction bases not matched to a gene: 4. CDR3 length: 14 amino acids. Germline lookup yields CDR1 SGDLS and CDR2 YYNGEE. Drawing the rest from reference TRBV9 and TRBJ1-2, the complete variable domain is DSGVTQTPKHLITATGQRVTLRCSPRSGDLSVYWYQQSLDQGLQFLIQYYNGEERAKGNILERFSAQQFPDLHSELNLSSLELGDSALYFCASSVGVTGGGYTFGSGTRLTVV.

The chain combines TRBV15 with TRBJ2-7; TRBD1 matches at 10 bases. This CDR3 region has 16 residues. CDR1 and CDR2 from the germline V gene are LNHNV and YYDKDF (reference sequence). V lost 0 bases to trimming and J lost 0 bases; unmatched junction nucleotides: 2. CDR3 protein: CATSRERTGGSYEQYF. CDR3 bases: TGTGCCACCAGCAGAGAAAGGACAGGGGGCTCCTACGAGCAGTACTTC.

The genes are TRBV14 and TRBJ2-1; 8 positions agree with TRBD2. This CDR3 comprises 12 residues. Germline CDR1 SGHDN, CDR2 FVKESK. V lost 0 bases and J lost 15; bases outside the gene matches: 4. Here the CDR3 reads CASSQEGLVPFF. The DNA for the CDR3 is TGTGCCAGCAGCCAAGAGGGACTAGTCCCGTTCTTC.

A single count supports this clone. This chain links TRBV6-5 with TRBJ2-5; D may be TRBD2 (6 bases). The CDR3 is 13 amino acids. The ends were cut back, 5 bases at V and 5 bases at J, with 12 bases in the middle. The germline CDR1 and CDR2 sequences are MNHEY and SVGAGI. DNA for the CDR3: TGTGCCAGCAGTAATCCGGGGGAGGAGACCCAGTACTTC. Protein sequence: CASSNPGEETQYF.

The chain recombines TRBV6-4 with TRBJ2-7, with D tentatively TRBD1 (5 bases). This CDR3 has 19 amino acids. The germline V and J ends were trimmed by 7 bases and 9 bases, with 37 bases remaining between them. Germline loops: CDR1 MRHNA, CDR2 SNTAGT. In DNA, the CDR3 is TGTGCCAGCACCCAGTGCGAATACGGGTACAGGCCAACCGAGCACGGGCAGTACTTC. It specifies CASTQCEYGYRPTEHGQYF.

The chain uses TRBV25-1 and TRBJ1-3; unclear D gene. Germline CDR1 MGHDK, CDR2 SYGVNS. Trimming removed 2 bases at V and 1 base at J, with 6 bases between. The CDR3 length is 14 residues. The CDR3 sequence is CASSENFSGNTIYF. The CDR3 region has the DNA TGTGCCAGCAGTGAAAACTTTTCTGGAAACACCATATATTTT.

This clone has a single count. The rearrangement links TRBV5-1 to TRBJ2-1, with 11 bases aligning to TRBD2. CDR1 and CDR2 from the germline V gene are SGHRS and YFSETQ. The J segment lost 4 bases and the V segment lost 4 bases, leaving 4 bases of the junction unmatched. The CDR3 is 15 amino acids. The CDR3 DNA sequence: TGCGCCAGCAGCCCTACTAGCGGGAGTTACAATGAGCAGTTCTTC. Amino acid sequence: CASSPTSGSYNEQFF.

The chain recombines TRBV11-2 with TRBJ2-3, with 13 nucleotides matching TRBD2. The ends lost 2 bases at V and 8 bases at J; junction bases unmatched: 10. Per germline, CDR1 SGHAT and CDR2 FQNNGV. CDR3 length equals 17 residues. The CDR3 sequence: CASSLLLAGGEGGTQYF. CDR3 sequence (DNA): TGTGCCAGCAGCTTACTACTAGCGGGAGGGGAAGGCGGTACGCAGTATTTT.

Regarding this clone: Its ends do not fully match the called genes, so a read error is possible. The chain has TRBV5-1 and TRBJ1-4, with 7 bases lining up with TRBD1. CDR3 length: 16 residues. Looked up from germline, CDR1 is SGHRS and CDR2 is YFSETQ. The CDR3 sequence is CASRLNTGVLDEKLFF. CDR3 nucleotide sequence: TGCGCCAGCCGCTTGAATACAGGGGTATTAGATGAAAAACTGTTTTTT.

V and J are TRBV30 and TRBJ1-5; TRBD1 is a possible D gene (5 bases). The CDR3 consists of 15 residues. Trimming cost V 3 bases and J 6 bases, with 18 bases left between them. Per the germline V gene, CDR1 is GTSNPN and CDR2 is SVGIG (reference sequence). CDR3 protein: CAWRGGGQFRQPQHF. Written as DNA, the CDR3 is TGTGCCTGGAGGGGGGGTGGGCAGTTCCGTCAGCCCCAGCATTTT.

The V call is TRBV25-1, the J call TRBJ1-4; D is undetermined. V was clipped by 4 bases and J by 5 bases, with 14 bases between them. Germline lookup yields CDR1 MGHDK and CDR2 SYGVNS. The CDR3 covers 15 residues. CDR3 loop: CASSVSGSMNEKLFF. Written as DNA, the CDR3 is TGTGCCAGCAGTGTTTCGGGGTCCATGAATGAAAAACTGTTTTTT.

The genes are TRBV7-9 and TRBJ2-7; TRBD1 might be the D (5 bases). Germline CDR1 is SEHNR and CDR2 is FQNEAQ (reference sequence). Trimming left V 4 bases short and J 2 bases short, with 15 bases between. The CDR3 extends over 15 amino acids. The CDR3 nucleotides are TGTGCCAGCAGCTCGACAGTGGCTAAGGCCTACGAGCAGTACTTC. Translation: CASSSTVAKAYEQYF.

This clone is a singleton in its sample. The chain joins TRBV19 to TRBJ1-2; D not resolved. CDR3 size: 12 residues. Trimming took off 6 bases at V and 8 bases at J, with 13 bases between the two ends. CDR1 is LNHDA and CDR2 is SQIVND in the germline V gene (reference sequence). CDR3 sequence reads: CASSQDYVGYTF. The CDR3 DNA follows: TGTGCCAGTAGCCAGGATTACGTGGGCTACACCTTC.

This clone came up once. The J gene is TRBJ2-1, the V gene TRBV7-8; tentatively, D is TRBD1 (5 bases). The ends were cut back, 3 bases at V and 12 bases at J, with 15 bases in the middle. CDR1 and CDR2 (germline): SGHVS, FQNEAQ. The CDR3 runs to 13 residues. The chain's CDR3 is CASSFGRVVLQFF. In nucleotides, the CDR3 is TGTGCCAGCAGCTTCGGCAGGGTAGTATTGCAGTTCTTC. Supplemented by reference TRBV7-8 and TRBJ2-1, the full variable domain reads GAGVSQSPRYKVAKRGQDVALRCDPISGHVSLFWYQQALGQGPEFLTYFQNEAQLDKSGLPSDRFFAERPEGSVSTLKIQRTQQEDSAVYLCASSFGRVVLQFFGPGTRLTVL.

This clone has a handful of counts. The rearrangement uses TRBV2 and TRBJ1-2; D is unclear. CDR1 is SNHLY and CDR2 is FYNNEI in the germline V gene. V was shortened by 10 bases and J by 9 bases, with 15 bases between the two germline ends. The CDR3 has 11 residues. CDR3 sequence reads: CAIHVEFRYTF. CDR3 coding DNA: TGTGCCATTCACGTGGAGTTCCGCTACACCTTC.

The table lists this clone with a few counts. V usage is TRBV7-9 and J usage is TRBJ2-5; 12 bases align to TRBD2. The CDR3 sequence is 15 residues long. Germline CDR1 SEHNR, CDR2 FQNEAQ (reference sequence). The V gene end was trimmed by 6 bases and the J gene end by 4 bases; junction bases not matched to a gene: 6. In DNA, the CDR3 is TGTGCCAGCAGTTCACTAGCGGGGGGTCGAGAGACCCAGTACTTC. Translated, it gives CASSSLAGGRETQYF.

The rearrangement uses TRBV6-4 and TRBJ2-1; D is ambiguous. Trimming removed 0 bases from V and 4 bases from J, with 13 bases in between. The CDR3 runs 16 residues. Germline-derived CDR1 and CDR2 are MRHNA and SNTAGT. For the CDR3, the DNA is TGTGCCAGCAGTGACTCGGGTGACTCGATATACAATGAGCAGTTCTTC. Its translation is CASSDSGDSIYNEQFF.

The rearrangement uses TRBV28 and TRBJ1-5, with D perhaps TRBD1 (5 bases). The germline CDR1 and CDR2 sequences are MDHEN and SYDVKM. V was shortened by 3 bases and J by 11 bases, with 14 bases between the two germline ends. CDR3 length: 13 amino acids. This chain's CDR3 is CASSFGHRKAQHF. The CDR3 DNA follows: TGTGCCAGCAGTTTCGGACACCGAAAGGCCCAGCATTTT.

V and J are TRBV5-6 and TRBJ1-5; D gene ambiguous. Germline-derived CDR1 and CDR2 are SGHDT and YYEEEE. The CDR3 sequence is 14 residues long. Trimming pared 1 base from V and 0 bases from J, leaving 5 bases between. CDR3 sequence: CASSLSRSNQPQHF. The CDR3 DNA follows: TGTGCCAGCAGCTTGTCCCGTAGCAATCAGCCCCAGCATTTT.

The DNA for the CDR3 is TGTGCCAGTAGTATCGGGGGGGACCTCCCCGATACGCAGTATTTT. This sequence encodes CASSIGGDLPDTQYF. The rearrangement joins TRBV19 to TRBJ2-3; 8 bases agree with TRBD2. CDR1 and CDR2 from the germline V gene are LNHDA and SQIVND (reference sequence). This CDR3 has 15 residues. The V and J ends lost 3 bases and 6 bases, in that order; junction bases with no gene match: 8.

In DNA form, the CDR3 reads TGCGCCAGCAGCCTGGGACTTGGGGCCCCTAATGAAAAACTGTTTTTT. Translation: CASSLGLGAPNEKLFF. The J gene is TRBJ1-4, the V gene TRBV5-1; a weak D match, TRBD1 (5 bases). Germline V CDR1 and CDR2: SGHRS, YFSETQ. This CDR3 has 16 residues. The V and J ends lost 4 bases and 3 bases respectively, with 16 bases between them.